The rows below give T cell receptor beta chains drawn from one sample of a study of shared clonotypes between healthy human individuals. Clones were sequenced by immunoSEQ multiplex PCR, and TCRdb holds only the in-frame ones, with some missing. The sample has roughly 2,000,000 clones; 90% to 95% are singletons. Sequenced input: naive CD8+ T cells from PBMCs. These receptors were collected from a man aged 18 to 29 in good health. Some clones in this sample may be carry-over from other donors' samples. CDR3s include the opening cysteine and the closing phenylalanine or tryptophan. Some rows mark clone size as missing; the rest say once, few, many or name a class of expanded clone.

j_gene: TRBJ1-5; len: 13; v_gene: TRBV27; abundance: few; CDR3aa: CASSLGRNQPQHF
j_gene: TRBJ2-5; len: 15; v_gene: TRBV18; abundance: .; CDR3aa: CASSPDRGSGETQYF
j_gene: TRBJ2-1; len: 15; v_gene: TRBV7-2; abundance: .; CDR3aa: CASTFGTSSYNEQFF
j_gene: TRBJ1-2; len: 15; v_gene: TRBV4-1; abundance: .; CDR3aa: CASSQVGQGSSGYTF
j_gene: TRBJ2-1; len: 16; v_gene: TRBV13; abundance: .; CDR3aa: CASSLYAERGNNEQFF
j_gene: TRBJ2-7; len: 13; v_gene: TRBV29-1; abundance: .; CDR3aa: CSVRLAGGYEQYF
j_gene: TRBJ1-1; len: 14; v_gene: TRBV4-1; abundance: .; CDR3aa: CASSPPRGNTEAFF
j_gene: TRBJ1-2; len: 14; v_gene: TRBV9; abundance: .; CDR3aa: CASRGTGSNYGYTF
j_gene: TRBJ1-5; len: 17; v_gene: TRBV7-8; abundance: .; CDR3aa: CASSPRPGTGINQPQHF
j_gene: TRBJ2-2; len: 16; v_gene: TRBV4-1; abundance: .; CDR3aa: CASSRLTGLGTGELFF
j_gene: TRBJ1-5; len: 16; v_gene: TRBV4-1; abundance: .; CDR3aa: CASSQFAGTGDQPQHF
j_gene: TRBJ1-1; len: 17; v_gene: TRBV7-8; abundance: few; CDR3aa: CASSPRTGGMEDTEAFF
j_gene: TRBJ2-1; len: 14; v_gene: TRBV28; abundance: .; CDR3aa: CASSLRGAQWEQFF
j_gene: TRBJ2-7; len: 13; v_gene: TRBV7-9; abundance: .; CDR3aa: CASSFGGIFEQYF
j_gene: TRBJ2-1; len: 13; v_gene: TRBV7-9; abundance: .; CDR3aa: CASSHSSYNEQFF
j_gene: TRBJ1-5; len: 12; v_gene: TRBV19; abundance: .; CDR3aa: CASSKPNQPQHF
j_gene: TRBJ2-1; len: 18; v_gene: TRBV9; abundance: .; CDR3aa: CASSVTSGRANIYGEQFF
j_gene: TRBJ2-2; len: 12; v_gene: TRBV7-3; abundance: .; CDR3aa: CASSAVTGELFF
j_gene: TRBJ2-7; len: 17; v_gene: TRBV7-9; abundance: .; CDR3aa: CASSLVPGGAATYEQYF
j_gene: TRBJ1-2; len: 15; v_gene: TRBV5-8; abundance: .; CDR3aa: CASSVWDKSNYGYTF
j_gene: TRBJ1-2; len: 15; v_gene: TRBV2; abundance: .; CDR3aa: CASSVRTVDPYGYTF
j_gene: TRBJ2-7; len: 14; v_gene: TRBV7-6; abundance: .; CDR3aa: CASSLRPSRYEQYF
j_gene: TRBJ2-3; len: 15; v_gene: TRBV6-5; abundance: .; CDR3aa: CASSSTGGAADTQYF
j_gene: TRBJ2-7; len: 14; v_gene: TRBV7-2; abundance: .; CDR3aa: CASSARGPLYEQYF
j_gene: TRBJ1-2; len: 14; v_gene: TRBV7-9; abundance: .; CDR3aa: CASSIGTGNYGYTF
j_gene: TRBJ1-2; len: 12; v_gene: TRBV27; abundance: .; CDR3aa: CASMTQNFGYTF
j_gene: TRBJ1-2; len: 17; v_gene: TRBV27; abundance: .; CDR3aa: CASTSSFPPEGLGGYTF
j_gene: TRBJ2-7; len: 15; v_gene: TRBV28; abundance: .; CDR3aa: CASRDGTGGRNEQYF